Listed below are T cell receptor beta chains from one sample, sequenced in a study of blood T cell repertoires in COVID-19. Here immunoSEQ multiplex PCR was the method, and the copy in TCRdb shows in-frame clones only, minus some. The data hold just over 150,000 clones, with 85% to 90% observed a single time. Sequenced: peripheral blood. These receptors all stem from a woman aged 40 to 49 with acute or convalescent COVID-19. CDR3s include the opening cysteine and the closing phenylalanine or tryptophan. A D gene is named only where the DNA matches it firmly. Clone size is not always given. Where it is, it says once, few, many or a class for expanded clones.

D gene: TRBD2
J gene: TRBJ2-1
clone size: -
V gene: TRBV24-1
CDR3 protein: CATSEGGLARDEQFF
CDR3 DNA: TGTGCCACCAGTGAGGGGGGACTAGCACGCGATGAGCAGTTCTTC

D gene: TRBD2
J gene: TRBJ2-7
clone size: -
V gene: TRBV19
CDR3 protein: CASSPGTSVYEQYF
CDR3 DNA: TGTGCCAGTAGTCCTGGGACTAGCGTCTACGAGCAGTACTTC

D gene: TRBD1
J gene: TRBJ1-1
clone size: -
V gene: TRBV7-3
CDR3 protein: CASSLPGQVEAFF
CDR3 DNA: TGTGCCAGCAGCTTACCGGGACAGGTTGAAGCTTTCTTT

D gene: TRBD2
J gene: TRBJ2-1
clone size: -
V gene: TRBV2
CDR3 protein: CASIGGSSYNEQFF
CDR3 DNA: TGTGCCAGCATAGGCGGGAGCTCCTACAATGAGCAGTTCTTC

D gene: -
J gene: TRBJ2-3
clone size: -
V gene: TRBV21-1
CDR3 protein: CASKGMTGTAYYTDTQYF
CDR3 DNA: TGTGCCAGCAAGGGGATGACCGGGACAGCCTATTACACAGATACGCAGTATTTT

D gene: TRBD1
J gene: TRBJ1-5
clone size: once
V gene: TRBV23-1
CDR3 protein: CASSQDDRGGDQPQHF
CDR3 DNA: TGCGCCAGCAGTCAAGACGACAGGGGGGGGGATCAGCCCCAGCATTTT

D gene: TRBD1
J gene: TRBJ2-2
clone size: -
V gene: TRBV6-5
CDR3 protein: CASMQGVHTGELFF
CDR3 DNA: TGTGCCAGCATGCAGGGGGTGCATACCGGGGAGCTGTTTTTT

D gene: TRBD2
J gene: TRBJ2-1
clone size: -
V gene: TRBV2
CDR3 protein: CASSEDGRAYNEQFF
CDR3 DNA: TGTGCCAGCAGTGAGGACGGGAGGGCCTACAATGAGCAGTTCTTC

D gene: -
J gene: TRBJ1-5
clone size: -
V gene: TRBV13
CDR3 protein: CASSIGGYNQPQHF
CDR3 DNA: TGTGCCAGCAGTATCGGGGGTTACAATCAGCCCCAGCATTTT

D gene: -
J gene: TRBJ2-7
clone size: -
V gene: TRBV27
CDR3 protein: CASRRGPSSYEQYF
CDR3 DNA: TGTGCCAGCAGGCGGGGACCCAGCTCCTACGAGCAGTACTTC

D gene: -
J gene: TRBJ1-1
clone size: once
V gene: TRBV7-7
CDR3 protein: CASSHNPGTTEAFF
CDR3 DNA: TGTGCCAGCAGCCATAACCCGGGAACAACTGAAGCTTTCTTT

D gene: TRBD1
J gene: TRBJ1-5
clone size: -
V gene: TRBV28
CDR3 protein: CASSPDRANQPQHF
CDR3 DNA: TGTGCCAGCAGTCCGGACAGGGCCAATCAGCCCCAGCATTTT

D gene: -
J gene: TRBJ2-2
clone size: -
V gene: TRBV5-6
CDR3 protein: CASSFLLSGTGELFF
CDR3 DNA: TGTGCCAGCAGCTTTCTACTGAGTGGCACCGGGGAGCTGTTTTTT

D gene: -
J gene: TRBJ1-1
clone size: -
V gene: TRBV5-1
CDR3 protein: CASSSDSPNTEAFF
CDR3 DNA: TGCGCCAGCAGCTCGGACAGCCCGAACACTGAAGCTTTCTTT

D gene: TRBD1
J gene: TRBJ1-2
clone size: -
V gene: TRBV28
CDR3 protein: CASSQNRGVSNYGYTF
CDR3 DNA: TGTGCCAGCAGTCAAAACAGGGGAGTATCTAACTATGGCTACACCTTC

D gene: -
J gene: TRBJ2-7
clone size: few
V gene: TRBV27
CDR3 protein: CASSFGGRVYEQYF
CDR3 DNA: TGTGCCAGCAGCTTCGGGGGGCGCGTCTACGAGCAGTACTTC

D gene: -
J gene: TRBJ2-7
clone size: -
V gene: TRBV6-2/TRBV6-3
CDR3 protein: CASSYSSGYSYEQYF
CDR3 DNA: TGTGCCAGCAGTTACAGTTCAGGGTATTCCTACGAGCAGTACTTC

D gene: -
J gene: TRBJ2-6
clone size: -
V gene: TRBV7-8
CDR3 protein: CASGKGVYGANVLTF
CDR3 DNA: TGTGCCAGCGGGAAAGGGGTTTATGGGGCCAACGTCCTGACTTTC

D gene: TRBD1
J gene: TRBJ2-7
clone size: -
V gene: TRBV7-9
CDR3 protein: CASSKQGAFLEQYF
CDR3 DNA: TGTGCCAGCAGCAAACAGGGGGCTTTTCTTGAGCAGTACTTC

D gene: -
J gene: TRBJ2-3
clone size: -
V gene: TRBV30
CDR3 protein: CAWNAGTGDTQYF
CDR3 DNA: TGTGCCTGGAATGCAGGAACTGGGGATACGCAGTATTTT

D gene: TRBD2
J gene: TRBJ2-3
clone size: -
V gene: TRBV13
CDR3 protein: CASSYRLAEITDTQYF
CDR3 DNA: TGTGCCAGCAGCTATCGACTAGCGGAGATCACAGATACGCAGTATTTT